This T cell receptor (beta chain) was retrieved from a study of B cell selection in AIRE deficiency. Sequencing used immunoSEQ multiplex PCR; TCRdb keeps in-frame clones, though not all of them. Among some 3,000 clones listed, around 81% were seen once. Regulatory T cells were sorted as CD4+CD25hiCD127low/negative cells. The V gene lost 6 bases and the J gene lost 8 bases, with 19 bases spanning the gap. The CDR3 is 15 amino acids. CDR1 is SNHLY and CDR2 is FYNNEI in the germline V gene. Sequenced input: Tregs sorted from PBMCs. The sequence was collected from a human donor with AIRE deficiency. The chain has TRBV2 and TRBJ1-4; possibly TRBD1 for D (5 bases). The CDR3 region is CASSPGGGRTEKLFF. The CDR3 nucleotides read TGTGCCAGCAGCCCGGGGGGAGGGCGCACCGAAAAACTGTTTTTT.